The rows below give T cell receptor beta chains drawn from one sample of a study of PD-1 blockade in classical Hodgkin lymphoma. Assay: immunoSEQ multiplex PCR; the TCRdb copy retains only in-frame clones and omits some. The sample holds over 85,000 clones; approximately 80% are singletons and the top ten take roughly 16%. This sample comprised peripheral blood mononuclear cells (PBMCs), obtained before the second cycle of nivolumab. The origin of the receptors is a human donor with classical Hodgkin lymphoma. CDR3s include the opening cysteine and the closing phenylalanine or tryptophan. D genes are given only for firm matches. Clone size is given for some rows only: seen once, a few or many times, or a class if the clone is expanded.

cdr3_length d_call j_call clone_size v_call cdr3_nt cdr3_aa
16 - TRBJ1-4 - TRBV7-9 TGTGCCAGCAGCTTAGATTTACGGGCCGGTAATGAAAAACTGTTTTTT CASSLDLRAGNEKLFF
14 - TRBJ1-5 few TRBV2 TGTGCCAGCAGTGGAGGGAATAGCAATCAGCCCCAGCATTTT CASSGGNSNQPQHF
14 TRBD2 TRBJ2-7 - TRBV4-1 TGCGCCAGCAGCCAAGAACTAGCGGGAGGGCTGCAGTACTTC CASSQELAGGLQYF
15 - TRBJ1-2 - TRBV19 TGTGCCAGTAGTCCCGGGACCCGAGGAAACTATGGCTACACCTTC CASSPGTRGNYGYTF
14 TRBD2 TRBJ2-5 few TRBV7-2 TGTGCCAGCAGCTCCGGACTAGCGATCGGGACCCAGTACTTC CASSSGLAIGTQYF
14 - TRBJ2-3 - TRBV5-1 TGCGCCAGCAGCTCGTGGACAATCCCAGATACGCAGTATTTT CASSSWTIPDTQYF
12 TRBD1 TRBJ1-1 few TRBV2 TGTGCCAGCATGGGGACAGGGACTGAAGCTTTCTTT CASMGTGTEAFF
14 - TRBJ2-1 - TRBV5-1 TGCGCCAGCAGCTTGACGGTATCCTACAATGAGCAGTTCTTC CASSLTVSYNEQFF
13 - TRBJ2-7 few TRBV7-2 TGTGCCAGCAGCTTAGGCCCTTCGGGGGAGCAGTACTTC CASSLGPSGEQYF
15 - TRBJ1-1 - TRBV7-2 TGTGCCAGCAGCCTACATTCTGGGGGCTCCACTGAAGCTTTCTTT CASSLHSGGSTEAFF
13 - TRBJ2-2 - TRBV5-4 TGTGCCAGCAGCTTGGCCCCCACCGGGGAGCTGTTTTTT CASSLAPTGELFF
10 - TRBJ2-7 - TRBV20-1 TGCAGTGCTAGAGCACTCGAGCAGTACTTC CSARALEQYF
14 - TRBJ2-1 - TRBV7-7 TGTGCCAGCAGCTTAGTCCGGGACAACAATGAGCAGTTCTTC CASSLVRDNNEQFF
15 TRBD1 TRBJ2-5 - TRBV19 TGTGCCAGTAGGAGGACAGGAACCGATGAGGAGACCCAGTACTTC CASRRTGTDEETQYF
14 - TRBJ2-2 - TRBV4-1 TGCGCCAGCAGTCTGGCGCCCCAAACCGGGGAGCTGTTTTTT CASSLAPQTGELFF
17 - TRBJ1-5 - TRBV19 TGTGCCAGTACCTCCGAGATGGGAGTCGGGAGCAATCAGCCCCAGCATTTT CASTSEMGVGSNQPQHF
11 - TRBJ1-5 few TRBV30 TGTGCCTGGGCTCATGGTGGGCCCCAGCATTTT CAWAHGGPQHF
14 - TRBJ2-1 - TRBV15 TGTGCCACCAGCAGAGTGGCCTCGAACAATGAGCAGTTCTTC CATSRVASNNEQFF
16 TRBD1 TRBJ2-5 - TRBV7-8 TGTGCCAGCAGCCCAGGATGGAGGACAGGTGGGGAGACCCAGTACTTC CASSPGWRTGGETQYF
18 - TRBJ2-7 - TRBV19 TGTGCCAGTAGTCCCGAAGGCGGAGCTTGGGGACTGGTCTACGAGCAGTACTTC CASSPEGGAWGLVYEQYF
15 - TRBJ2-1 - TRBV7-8 TGTGCCAGCAGCTATGTCGGGAGTGGGTGGGTTCAGCAGTTCTTC CASSYVGSGWVQQFF
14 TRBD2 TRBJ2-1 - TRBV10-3 TGTGCCATCACCCCGACTAGCGGGAGCGGTGAGCAGTTCTTC CAITPTSGSGEQFF
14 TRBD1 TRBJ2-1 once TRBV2 TGTGCCAGCCGACAGGGACAGACCTACAATGAGCAGTTCTTC CASRQGQTYNEQFF
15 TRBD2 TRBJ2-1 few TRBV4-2 TGTGCCAGCAGTCCAGCGGGAGGGCAAGCCAATGAGCAGTTCTTC CASSPAGGQANEQFF
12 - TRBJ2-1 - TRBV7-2 TGTGCCAGCAGCTTAAGGCAATCTGAGCAGTTCTTC CASSLRQSEQFF
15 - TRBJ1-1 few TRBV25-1 TGTGCCAGCAGTGAATTAGACCATACGAACACTGAAGCTTTCTTT CASSELDHTNTEAFF
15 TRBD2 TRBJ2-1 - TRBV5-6 TGTGCCAGCAGCTTACTAGCGGGACCCTACAATGAGCAGTTCTTC CASSLLAGPYNEQFF
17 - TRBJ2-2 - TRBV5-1 TGCGCCAGCAGCTCCTCCGGGTTAGCGGCCCCCACCGGGGAGCTGTTTTTT CASSSSGLAAPTGELFF
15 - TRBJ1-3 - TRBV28 TGTGCCAGCAGTTTAGGGGGGTTGGATGGAAACACCATATATTTT CASSLGGLDGNTIYF
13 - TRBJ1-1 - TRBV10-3 TGTGCCATCTCCCGAGGGGTGAACACTGAAGCTTTCTTT CAISRGVNTEAFF
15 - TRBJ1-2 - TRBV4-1 TGCGCCAGCAGCCAAGATTTGGCAGCAAACTATGGCTACACCTTC CASSQDLAANYGYTF
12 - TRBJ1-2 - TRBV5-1 TGCGCCAGCAGCCTCACAGACCATGGCTACACCTTC CASSLTDHGYTF
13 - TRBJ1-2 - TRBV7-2 TGTGCCAGCAGCCCGAGCCCGGCAGATGGCTACACCTTC CASSPSPADGYTF
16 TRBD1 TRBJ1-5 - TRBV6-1 TGTGCCAGCAGTGAATATGGCAGGGGGCTAAGTCAGCCCCAGCATTTT CASSEYGRGLSQPQHF
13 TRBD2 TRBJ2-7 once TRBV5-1 TGCGCCAGCAGCTTGGTCCCTAGCGGGGAGCAGTACTTC CASSLVPSGEQYF
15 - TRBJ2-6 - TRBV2 TGTGCCAGCAGGCCGAACAGGGATGGGGCCAACGTCCTGACTTTC CASRPNRDGANVLTF
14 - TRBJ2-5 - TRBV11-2 TGTGCCAGCAGCTTAGCCGGGGGTCAGGAGACCCAGTACTTC CASSLAGGQETQYF
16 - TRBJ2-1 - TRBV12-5 TGTGCTAGTGGTTTGATAAGGGCAGGGCGACGCGATGAGCAGTTCTTC CASGLIRAGRRDEQFF
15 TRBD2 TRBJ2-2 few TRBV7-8 TGTGCCAGCAGTTCAACTAGCGGGACCACCGGGGAGCTGTTTTTT CASSSTSGTTGELFF
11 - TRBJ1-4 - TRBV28 TGTGCCAGCAGTCGCCGGGGTAGTCTGTTTTTT CASSRRGSLFF
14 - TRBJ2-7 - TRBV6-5 TGTGCCAGCAAAGGACAGAAAAACCCCTACGAGCAGTACTTC CASKGQKNPYEQYF
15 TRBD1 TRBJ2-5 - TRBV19 TGTGCCAGTAGTAAGGGGACAGTAACCCAAGAGACCCAGTACTTC CASSKGTVTQETQYF
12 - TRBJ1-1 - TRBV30 TGTGCCTGGAGTCCGGGCGGCGCTGAAGCTTTCTTT CAWSPGGAEAFF
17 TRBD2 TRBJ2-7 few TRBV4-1 TGCGCCAGCAGCCAAGGGACTAGCGGGAGTTTGGCCTACGAGCAGTACTTC CASSQGTSGSLAYEQYF
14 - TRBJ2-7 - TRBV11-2 TGTGCCAGCAGCTTACGGGTCCCTTCCTACGAGCAGTACTTC CASSLRVPSYEQYF
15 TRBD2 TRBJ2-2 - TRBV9 TGTGCCAGCAGCGACGGGACTAGCGGGACCGGGGAGCTGTTTTTT CASSDGTSGTGELFF
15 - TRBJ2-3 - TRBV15 TGTGCCACCAGCAGAGACAGGTGGGCGGAAAATACGCAGTATTTT CATSRDRWAENTQYF
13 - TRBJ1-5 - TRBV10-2 TGCGCCAGCAGGGATTTTAACAATCAGCCCCAGCATTTT CASRDFNNQPQHF
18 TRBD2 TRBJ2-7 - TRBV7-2 TGTGCCAGCAGCATACGTAGACTAGCGGGAGGGAGCCTATACGAGCAGTACTTC CASSIRRLAGGSLYEQYF
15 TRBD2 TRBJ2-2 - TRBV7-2 TGTGCCAGCAGCTCCAGGTCTAGCGGCACCGGGGAGCTGTTTTTT CASSSRSSGTGELFF
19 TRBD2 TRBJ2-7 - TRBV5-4 TGTGCCAGCAGCCCTCGCCCCTCATCCCGAGCGGGAGGACCCTACGAGCAGTACTTC CASSPRPSSRAGGPYEQYF
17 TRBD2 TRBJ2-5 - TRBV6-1 TGTGCCAGCAGTGCCCTCCCTCTAGCGGGAGGGCCAGAGACCCAGTACTTC CASSALPLAGGPETQYF
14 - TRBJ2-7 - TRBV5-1 TGCGCCAGCAGCTTGATTACAGGGTCGTACGAGCAGTACTTC CASSLITGSYEQYF
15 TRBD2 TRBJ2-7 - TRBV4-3 TGCGCCAGCAGCCAAGTAGCGGGACTAGCGGGAGATCGGTACTTC CASSQVAGLAGDRYF